The 17 T cell receptor beta chains below come from one sample, sequenced in a study of a mutant IDH1 vaccine in newly diagnosed glioma. This sample's time point: baseline, week 1 (first vaccination visit). The treatment here: pre-vaccination baseline after standard-of-care therapy. Sequenced by immunoSEQ multiplex PCR; TCRdb stores in-frame clones only, minus some. The profile covers tens of thousands of clones, with more than 60% appearing a single time and less than 2% taken by the ten largest. The sequenced sample was PBMCs, obtained from a glioma patient treated with radiotherapy, temozolomide or both. Receptors originate from a woman aged 40 to 50 with glioma.

In its sample, this clone was seen a few times. The chain joins TRBV12-5 to TRBJ1-1; D remains ambiguous. With 9 bases removed from V and 6 bases from J, the gap between germline ends came to 14 bases. The CDR3 is 12 residues long. Per germline, CDR1 LGHNT and CDR2 FRNRAP. CDR3 region: CASAYMEAEAFF. CDR3 coding DNA: TGTGCTAGCGCCTATATGGAGGCTGAAGCTTTCTTT.

This rearrangement joins TRBV27 to TRBJ1-1; TRBD1 might be the D (6 bases). CDR3 length equals 15 residues. V was shortened by 2 bases and J by 6 bases, with 16 bases between the two germline ends. Germline V gene lookup returns CDR1 MNHEY and CDR2 SMNVEV (reference sequence). The CDR3 protein is CASSLQTGPGAEAFF. The CDR3 nucleotides are TGTGCCAGCAGTTTACAGACAGGTCCTGGGGCTGAAGCTTTCTTT.

This clone was found a few times. This sequence joins TRBV5-1 and TRBJ2-2; TRBD1 matches 8 bases. Germline CDR1 and CDR2: SGHRS and YFSETQ. The trim removed 7 bases at V and 4 bases at J, leaving 3 bases unmatched. The CDR3 runs to 13 residues. As DNA, the CDR3 is TGCGCCAGCCGGACAGGGATCACCGGGGAGCTGTTTTTT. It is translated as CASRTGITGELFF.

About this clone: Its ends do not fully match the called genes, so a read error is possible. V is TRBV27 and J is TRBJ1-2; 8 bases are shared with TRBD1. This CDR3 has 13 residues. CDR1 MNHEY and CDR2 SMNVEV come from the germline V gene (reference sequence). Here the CDR3 reads CASSRTGIYGYTF. The DNA of the CDR3 is TGTGCCAGCAGTCGGACAGGGATCTATGGCTATACCTTC.

V is TRBV7-8 and J is TRBJ1-3; D gene uncertain. The ends were cut back, 1 base at V and 0 bases at J, with 10 bases in the middle. The germline gives CDR1 SGHVS, CDR2 FQNEAQ. This CDR3 has 16 amino acids. CDR3 in DNA: TGTGCCAGCAGCTTAGGAACCAGCTCCTCTGGAAACACCATATATTTT. Translation gives CASSLGTSSSGNTIYF. Complete variable domain (other parts from reference TRBV7-8 and TRBJ1-3): GAGVSQSPRYKVAKRGQDVALRCDPISGHVSLFWYQQALGQGPEFLTYFQNEAQLDKSGLPSDRFFAERPEGSVSTLKIQRTQQEDSAVYLCASSLGTSSSGNTIYFGEGSWLTVV.

The chain carries TRBV2 and TRBJ1-5, with D maybe TRBD1 (5 bases). V lost 4 bases, J lost 4 bases, and 11 bases lay in between. CDR1 is SNHLY, CDR2 FYNNEI, per germline. This CDR3 comprises 14 residues. CDR3 region: CASSGIGVNQPQHF. CDR3 coding DNA: TGTGCCAGCAGTGGAATAGGGGTAAATCAGCCCCAGCATTTT.

The chain employs TRBV5-1 and TRBJ2-5, with 10 bases identical to TRBD2. Germline loops: CDR1 SGHRS, CDR2 YFSETQ. CDR3 size: 16 residues. V shed 4 bases, J shed 2 bases, and the junction held 8 bases outside the gene matches. The CDR3 loop reads CASSRQASGGQETQYF. The CDR3 region has the DNA TGCGCCAGCAGCCGCCAAGCTAGCGGGGGACAAGAGACCCAGTACTTC.

The V and J genes are TRBV7-6 and TRBJ2-1, with 8 bases identical to TRBD2. Unmatched junction bases numbered 5, after V lost 1 base and J lost 3 bases. CDR3 length: 16 residues. Germline V CDR1 and CDR2: SGHVS, FNYEAQ. This CDR3 reads CASSLEPGLGYNEQFF. CDR3 coding DNA: TGTGCCAGCAGCTTAGAACCGGGACTAGGCTACAATGAGCAGTTCTTC.

In its sample, this clone was seen a few times. The V call is TRBV4-3, the J call TRBJ1-1; D gene ambiguous. This CDR3 has 12 amino acids. Per germline, CDR1 LGHNA and CDR2 YSLEER. V was pared by 1 base and J by 2 bases, with 2 bases between. The CDR3 coding sequence is TGCGCCAGCAGCCAAGCCAACACTGAAGCTTTCTTT. Translating gives CASSQANTEAFF.

The table lists this clone with a count of one. The chain employs TRBV9 and TRBJ2-2; maybe TRBD2 (7 bases). The germline gives CDR1 SGDLS, CDR2 YYNGEE. Between the trimmed V and J ends, which lost 3 bases and 1 base, there was a span of 13 bases. This CDR3 spans 16 amino acids. This chain's CDR3 is CASSARGGGNTGELFF. The CDR3 bases are TGTGCCAGCAGCGCCAGGGGCGGGGGGAACACCGGGGAGCTGTTTTTT.

The V gene is TRBV7-8, the J gene TRBJ2-3; D is unresolved. The CDR3 has 11 residues. Germline lookup yields CDR1 SGHVS and CDR2 FQNEAQ. Trimming shortened V by 4 bases and J by 6 bases, and 5 bases separated the two germline ends. The chain's CDR3 is CASSSSDTQYF. The CDR3 coding sequence is TGTGCCAGCAGCTCGTCGGATACGCAGTATTTT.

The gene calls are TRBV7-2 and TRBJ2-7; 8 bases align to TRBD2. The germline CDR1 and CDR2 sequences are SGHTA and FQGNSA. The J segment lost 5 bases and the V segment lost 3 bases, leaving 6 bases of the junction unmatched. The CDR3 has 14 amino acids. The DNA for the CDR3 is TGTGCCAGCAGCTTGACCGGGACTAGTCACGAGCAGTACTTC. This encodes CASSLTGTSHEQYF.

This chain uses TRBV7-9 with TRBJ2-3; TRBD2 is a possible D gene (7 bases). From germline, CDR1 is SEHNR and CDR2 FQNEAQ (reference sequence). With 3 bases removed from V and 2 bases from J, the gap between germline ends came to 18 bases. The CDR3 is 17 residues long. CDR3 amino acids: CASSFPAVGGPTDTQYF. The CDR3 coding sequence is TGTGCCAGCAGCTTCCCAGCCGTGGGGGGGCCCACAGATACGCAGTATTTT. Full variable domain (outside the CDR3, taken from reference TRBV7-9 and TRBJ2-3): DTGVSQNPRHKITKRGQNVTFRCDPISEHNRLYWYRQTLGQGPEFLTYFQNEAQLEKSRLLSDRFSAERPKGSFSTLEIQRTEQGDSAMYLCASSFPAVGGPTDTQYFGPGTRLTVL.

This rearrangement joins TRBV5-1 to TRBJ2-2; D is uncertain. V was cut by 0 bases and J by 7 bases, with 7 bases left in between. Germline V CDR1 and CDR2: SGHRS, YFSETQ. The CDR3 spans 13 residues. The CDR3 bases are TGCGCCAGCAGCTTGGAGGGTGACGGGGAGCTGTTTTTT. Its translation is CASSLEGDGELFF.

The CDR3 protein is CASNLWGPHNEQFF. The CDR3 DNA is TGTGCCAGCAACCTTTGGGGGCCCCACAATGAGCAGTTCTTC. The J gene is TRBJ2-1, the V gene TRBV2; D possibly corresponds to TRBD1 (6 bases). The CDR3 loop spans 14 amino acids. Germline V CDR1 and CDR2: SNHLY, FYNNEI. V lost 7 bases and J lost 5, with 15 bases in between.

Only a few counts were recorded for this clone. CDR3 bases: TGTGCCTGGAGTTTAAGGTTGGGACAGGGGAATGAAAAACTGTTTTTT. This sequence encodes CAWSLRLGQGNEKLFF. This sequence joins TRBV30 and TRBJ1-4, with 10 bases aligning to TRBD1. Germline values: CDR1 GTSNPN, CDR2 SVGIG (reference sequence). Trimming cost V 2 bases and J 5 bases; bases outside gene matches: 8. This CDR3 is built from 16 residues.

CDR3 DNA sequence: TGTGCCATCAGAGGGACAGTCGGCGGGGAGCTGTTTTTT. Amino acid sequence: CAIRGTVGGELFF. The chain links TRBV10-3 to TRBJ2-2, with 7 bases that match TRBD1. The CDR3 covers 13 residues. From germline, CDR1 is ENHRY and CDR2 SYGVKD. With 6 bases clipped from V and 7 bases from J, the junction kept 5 bases outside the gene matches.